A single sample is the source of the 11 T cell receptor beta chains below, sequenced in a study of human T cells and chemical hapten exposure. TCRdb fed the RACE reads into MiXCR, producing one record per CDR3 protein. The repertoire consists of 350,000 to 450,000 distinct CDR3 sequences, with 5.1% occurring once and the leading ten covering around 2.6%. Time point given: pre-sensitization, week 0. The treatment: therapeutic diphenylcyclopropenone sensitization with weekly scalp DPC. Specimen: whole blood, collected in connection with sensitization to the hapten diphenylcyclopropenone (DPC). These receptors were obtained from a woman aged 45-59 years with alopecia areata. Some clones in this sample may be carry-over from other donors' samples.

V is TRBV6-6 and J is TRBJ2-3; D is unclear. This CDR3 has 13 residues. V was cut by 8 bases and J by 3 bases, with 12 bases left in between. Germline V gene data show CDR1 as MNHNY and CDR2 as SVGAGI (reference sequence). The DNA for the CDR3 is TGTGCCAGCCGGTCTAGAGGTACAGATACGCAGTATTTT. Its protein product is CASRSRGTDTQYF.

V usage is TRBV5-1 and J usage is TRBJ2-3; 7 nucleotides agree with TRBD2. The CDR3 extends over 15 amino acids. Trimming at V came to 5 bases and at J to 2 bases, leaving 8 bases not matched to a gene. CDR1 is SGHRS, CDR2 YFSETQ, per germline. As DNA, the CDR3 is TGCGCCAGCAGACCTACTAGCGCCCCCACAGATACGCAGTATTTT. Protein product: CASRPTSAPTDTQYF.

This clonotype was detected ten times or more. The chain recombines TRBV20-1 with TRBJ2-3; 8 nucleotides align to TRBD2. The CDR3 consists of 15 residues. The germline CDR1 and CDR2 sequences are DFQATT and SNEGSKA (reference sequence). With V trimmed by 6 bases and J by 2 bases, 10 bases remained unmatched. The CDR3 spells CSAPGGVGPTDTQYF. As DNA, the CDR3 is TGCAGTGCGCCGGGGGGGGTAGGGCCCACAGATACGCAGTATTTT.

The chain has TRBV20-1 and TRBJ1-3; no definite D call. The CDR3 extends over 14 amino acids. Germline lookup yields CDR1 DFQATT and CDR2 SNEGSKA (reference sequence). V dropped 6 bases and J dropped 1 base, with 13 bases sitting between them. CDR3 DNA: TGCAGTGCCCCAAAGTGGGGTTCTGGAAACACCATATATTTT. The encoded protein is CSAPKWGSGNTIYF.

This clonotype was counted many times. The rearrangement uses TRBV12-3 or TRBV12-4 and TRBJ1-2; 9 bases map to TRBD1. This CDR3 region has 14 residues. V dropped 8 bases and J dropped 5; count of bases not matched to a gene: 9. CDR3 sequence: CASSEQGARYGYTF. The CDR3, as DNA: TGTGCCAGCTCGGAACAGGGGGCTAGGTATGGCTACACCTTC.

This clonotype was counted at least ten times. The chain is built from TRBV4-1 and TRBJ2-1, with 13 bases matching TRBD2. The germline gives CDR1 MGHRA, CDR2 YSYEKL. This CDR3 contains 17 residues. The ends lost 4 bases at V and 4 bases at J; junction bases unmatched: 7. The DNA of the CDR3 is TGCGCCAGCAGCCCCCTAGGGACTAGCGGGGATTACAATGAGCAGTTCTTC. Translating gives CASSPLGTSGDYNEQFF.

This clonotype was found many times. The chain couples TRBV27 to TRBJ2-2, with a tentative D call TRBD2 (6 bases). This CDR3 is 14 amino acids long. The germline V gene encodes CDR1 MNHEY and CDR2 SMNVEV (reference sequence). With 6 bases removed from V and 2 bases from J, the gap between germline ends came to 10 bases. CDR3 amino acids: CASSPGLNTGELFF. In nucleotides, the CDR3 is TGTGCCAGCAGCCCGGGACTTAACACCGGGGAGCTGTTTTTT.

This clonotype was found many times. The gene calls are TRBV5-1 and TRBJ1-6; D ambiguous. Trimming took 2 bases from V and 6 from J, leaving 9 bases between them. The CDR3 length is 14 residues. Germline CDR1 reads SGHRS; CDR2 reads YFSETQ. The CDR3 loop is CASSLTGVNSPLHF. CDR3 coding DNA: TGCGCCAGCAGCTTAACGGGCGTTAATTCACCCCTCCACTTT.

The chain employs TRBV10-3 and TRBJ2-4; 7 nucleotides align to TRBD2. V lost 0 bases, J lost 1 base, and 9 bases stayed unmatched. This CDR3 contains 18 residues. Germline CDR1 ENHRY, CDR2 SYGVKD. The CDR3 DNA is TGTGCCATCAGTGAGTCGAGGGGAGGGAATTCGGCCAAAAACATTCAGTACTTC. Amino acids: CAISESRGGNSAKNIQYF.

This clonotype has at least ten counts. The chain links TRBV20-1 to TRBJ2-6; D ambiguous. Trimming took 5 bases from V and 0 from J, leaving 17 bases between them. The CDR3 sequence is 17 residues long. CDR1 and CDR2 (germline): DFQATT, SNEGSKA (reference sequence). In DNA, the CDR3 is TGCAGTGCTGACGGGTTTCCCTGGGACTCTGGGGCCAACGTCCTGACTTTC. Its translation: CSADGFPWDSGANVLTF.

J is TRBJ1-5 and V is TRBV12-3 or TRBV12-4; 8 bases agree with TRBD1. V lost 7 bases and J lost 4; bases outside the gene matches: 9. The length of the CDR3 is 15 residues. This CDR3 is CASKRTGSRNQPQHF. CDR3 coding DNA: TGTGCCAGCAAGAGGACAGGGTCTCGAAATCAGCCCCAGCATTTT.